The clone carrying this T cell receptor beta chain was counted between two and nine times. The source of the sample is a study of blood T cell repertoires in COVID-19. The assay was immunoSEQ multiplex PCR, and TCRdb's table has in-frame clones only and misses some. Of 200,000 to 250,000 clones in the sample, 80% were seen once. CDR1 is SEHNR, CDR2 FQNEAQ, per germline (reference sequence). The CDR3 covers 13 residues. Trimming removed 6 bases from V and 7 bases from J; junction bases left unmatched: 2. Sequencing used peripheral blood. This TCR was recovered from a woman between 70 and 85 years old with acute or convalescent COVID-19. The rearrangement uses TRBV7-9 and TRBJ1-6; TRBD1 agrees at 8 bases. This CDR3 reads CASSGQGNSPLHF. In DNA, the CDR3 is TGTGCCAGCAGTGGACAGGGAAATTCACCCCTCCACTTT.